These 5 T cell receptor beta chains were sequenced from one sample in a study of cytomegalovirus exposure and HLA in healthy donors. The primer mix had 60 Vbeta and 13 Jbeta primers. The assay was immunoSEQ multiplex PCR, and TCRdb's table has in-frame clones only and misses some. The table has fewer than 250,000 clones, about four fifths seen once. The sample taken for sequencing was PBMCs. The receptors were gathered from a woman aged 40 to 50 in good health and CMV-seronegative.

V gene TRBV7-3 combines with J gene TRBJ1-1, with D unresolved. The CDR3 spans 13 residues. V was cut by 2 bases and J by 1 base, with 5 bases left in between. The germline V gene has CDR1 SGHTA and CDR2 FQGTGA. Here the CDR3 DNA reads TGTGCCAGCAGCTTAGAGGGGAACACTGAAGCTTTCTTT. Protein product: CASSLEGNTEAFF.

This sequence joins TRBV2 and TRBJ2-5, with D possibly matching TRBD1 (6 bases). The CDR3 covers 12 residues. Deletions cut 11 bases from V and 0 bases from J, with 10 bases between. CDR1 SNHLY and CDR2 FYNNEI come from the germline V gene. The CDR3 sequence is CAGRTDQETQYF. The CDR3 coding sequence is TGTGCCGGTCGGACAGACCAAGAGACCCAGTACTTC.

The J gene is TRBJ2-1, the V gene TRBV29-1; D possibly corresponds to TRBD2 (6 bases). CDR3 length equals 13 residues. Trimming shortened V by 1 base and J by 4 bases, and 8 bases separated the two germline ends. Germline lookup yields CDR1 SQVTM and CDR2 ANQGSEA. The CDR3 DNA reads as TGCAGCGTTGAAGTTAGCGGTTACAATGAGCAGTTCTTC. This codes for CSVEVSGYNEQFF.

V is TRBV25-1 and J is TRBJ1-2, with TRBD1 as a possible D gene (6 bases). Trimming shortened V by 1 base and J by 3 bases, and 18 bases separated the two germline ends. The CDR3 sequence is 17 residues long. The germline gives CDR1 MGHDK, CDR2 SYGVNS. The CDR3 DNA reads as TGTGCCAGCAGTGAATTACTTGTAACAGGGCTTTACTATGGCTACACCTTC. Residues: CASSELLVTGLYYGYTF.

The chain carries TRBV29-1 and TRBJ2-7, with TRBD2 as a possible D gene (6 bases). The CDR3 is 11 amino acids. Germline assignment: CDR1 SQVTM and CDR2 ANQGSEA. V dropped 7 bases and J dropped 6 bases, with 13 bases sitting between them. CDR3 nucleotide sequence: TGCAGCGGCAGTTGGGGGGTCGAGCAGTACTTC. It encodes CSGSWGVEQYF.